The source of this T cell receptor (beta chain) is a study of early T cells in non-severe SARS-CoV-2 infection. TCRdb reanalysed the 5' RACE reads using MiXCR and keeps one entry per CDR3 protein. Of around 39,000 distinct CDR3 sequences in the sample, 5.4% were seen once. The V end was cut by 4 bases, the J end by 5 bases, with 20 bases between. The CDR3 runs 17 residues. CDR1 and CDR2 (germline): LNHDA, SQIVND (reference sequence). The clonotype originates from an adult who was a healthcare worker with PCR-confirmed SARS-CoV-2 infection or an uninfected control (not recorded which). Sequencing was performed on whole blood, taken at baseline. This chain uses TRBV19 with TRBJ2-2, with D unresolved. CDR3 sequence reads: CASSRRTETLRTGELFF. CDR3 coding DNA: TGTGCCAGTAGTAGACGGACGGAAACCCTCAGGACCGGGGAGCTGTTTTTT.